This entry lists 9 T cell receptor beta chains sequenced from one sample in a study of cytomegalovirus exposure and HLA in healthy donors (TCRdb year 2017). The method was the immunoSEQ multiplex PCR assay. The multiplex PCR relied on a mix of 60 forward primers for TCR Vbeta segments and 13 reverse primers for TCR Jbeta segments. Held by TCRdb, this immuneACCESS table contains in-frame sequences only and omits some clones. Under half of the omission traces to an unresolved V gene where checked; the cause of the rest is unknown. This sample lists about 92,000 clones; 81% were detected once. The top ten hold approximately 1.2% of the sample. Sequencing was done on a sample of PBMCs. These receptors came from a girl aged 2-10 years in good health and CMV-seropositive.

This clone has more than one count but fewer than ten. This chain connects TRBV4-3 to TRBJ1-1, with D unresolved. The CDR3 contains 14 residues. Deletions cut 0 bases from V and 11 bases from J, with 16 bases between. Germline lookup yields CDR1 LGHNA and CDR2 YSLEER. The CDR3 loop is CASSQDSAGSWAFF. The CDR3 coding sequence is TGCGCCAGCAGCCAAGATTCCGCCGGGAGTTGGGCTTTCTTT.

The chain is built from TRBV10-3 and TRBJ2-2; TRBD1 is a possible D gene (6 bases). The CDR3 has 17 residues. Germline loops: CDR1 ENHRY, CDR2 SYGVKD. Trimming took 0 bases from V and 2 from J, leaving 13 bases between them. In DNA form, the CDR3 reads TGTGCCATCAGTGAGTCTCCCGGCAGGGGAAACACCGGGGAGCTGTTTTTT. Translated, it gives CAISESPGRGNTGELFF.

The gene calls are TRBV5-4 and TRBJ2-7, with a weak D call TRBD1 (5 bases). The CDR3 spans 14 residues. The V end lost 1 base, the J end lost 6 bases, and 14 bases lay between the germline ends. Looked up from germline, CDR1 is SGHNT and CDR2 is YYREEE (reference sequence). CDR3: CASSLSPWGSEQYF. In nucleotides, the CDR3 is TGTGCCAGCAGCTTGTCCCCGTGGGGCTCCGAGCAGTACTTC.

The V and J genes are TRBV6-6 and TRBJ1-1, with no clear D. Germline V gene data show CDR1 as MNHNY and CDR2 as SVGAGI (reference sequence). CDR3 length: 15 residues. The V end lost 5 bases, the J end lost 4 bases, and 17 bases lay between the germline ends. The CDR3 region is CASSPIGPGSTEAFF. Here the CDR3 DNA reads TGTGCCAGCAGTCCTATCGGCCCGGGGAGCACTGAAGCTTTCTTT.

CDR3 loop: CASSTPGTSGRVNEQFF. The CDR3 coding sequence is TGTGCCAGCAGTACCCCCGGGACTAGCGGGAGGGTCAATGAGCAGTTCTTC. This chain joins TRBV27 and TRBJ2-1; 16 bases align to TRBD2. V was clipped by 5 bases and J by 6 bases; unmatched bases: 7. There are 17 residues in the CDR3. CDR1 is MNHEY, CDR2 SMNVEV, per germline (reference sequence).

This chain uses TRBV30 with TRBJ2-7; 12 positions match TRBD2. The CDR3 runs to 16 residues. V lost 0 bases to trimming and J lost 4 bases; unmatched junction nucleotides: 7. Looked up from germline, CDR1 is GTSNPN and CDR2 is SVGIG (reference sequence). This CDR3 is CAWSVRTSGIFYEQYF. For the CDR3, the DNA is TGTGCCTGGAGTGTGAGGACTAGCGGGATTTTTTACGAGCAGTACTTC.

The chain combines TRBV30 with TRBJ2-7; D possibly corresponds to TRBD1 (6 bases). V lost 5 bases to trimming and J lost 1 base, with 9 bases between them. Germline CDR1 and CDR2: GTSNPN and SVGIG (reference sequence). This CDR3 has 12 residues. The CDR3 DNA reads TGTGCCTGGGACGGACAGTCCTACGAGCAGTACTTC. Translated, it gives CAWDGQSYEQYF.

The chain combines TRBV25-1 with TRBJ1-1; D is possibly TRBD1 (6 bases). The germline gives CDR1 MGHDK, CDR2 SYGVNS. Trimming removed 4 bases at V and 1 base at J, with 13 bases between. This CDR3 has 15 residues. The CDR3 region is CASSVGTPKNTEAFF. The CDR3 region has the DNA TGTGCCAGCAGTGTAGGGACACCCAAGAACACTGAAGCTTTCTTT.

This clone was found a few times. V is TRBV7-2 and J is TRBJ1-5; D not certain. The CDR3 consists of 14 residues. Per the germline V gene, CDR1 is SGHTA and CDR2 is FQGNSA. Trimming removed 5 bases at V and 0 bases at J, with 8 bases between. This CDR3 is CASSPEYSNQPQHF. In DNA form, the CDR3 reads TGTGCCAGCAGCCCCGAGTATAGCAATCAGCCCCAGCATTTT.